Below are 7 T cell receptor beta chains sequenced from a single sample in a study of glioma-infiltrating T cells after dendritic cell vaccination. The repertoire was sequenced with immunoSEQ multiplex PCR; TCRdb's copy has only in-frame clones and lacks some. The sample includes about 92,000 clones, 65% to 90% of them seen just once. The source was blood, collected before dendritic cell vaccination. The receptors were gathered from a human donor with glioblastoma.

CDR3 in amino acids: CASSLEILATSSYEQYF. The CDR3 DNA reads as TGCGCCAGCAGCTTGGAGATACTAGCGACCTCTTCTTACGAGCAGTACTTC. The chain recombines TRBV5-1 with TRBJ2-7; TRBD2 aligns across 7 bases. Unmatched junction bases numbered 13, after V lost 0 bases and J lost 4 bases. The CDR3 is 17 amino acids. Germline V gene lookup returns CDR1 SGHRS and CDR2 YFSETQ.

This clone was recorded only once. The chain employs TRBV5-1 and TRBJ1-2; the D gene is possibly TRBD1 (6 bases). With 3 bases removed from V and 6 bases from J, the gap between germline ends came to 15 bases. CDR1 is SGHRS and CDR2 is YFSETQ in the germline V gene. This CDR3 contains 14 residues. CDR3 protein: CASSSDLQGDGYTF. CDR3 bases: TGCGCCAGCAGCTCGGATCTACAGGGTGATGGCTACACCTTC. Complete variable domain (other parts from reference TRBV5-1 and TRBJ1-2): KAGVTQTPRYLIKTRGQQVTLSCSPISGHRSVSWYQQTPGQGLQFLFEYFSETQRNKGNFPGRFSGRQFSNSRSEMNVSTLELGDSALYLCASSSDLQGDGYTFGSGTRLTVV.

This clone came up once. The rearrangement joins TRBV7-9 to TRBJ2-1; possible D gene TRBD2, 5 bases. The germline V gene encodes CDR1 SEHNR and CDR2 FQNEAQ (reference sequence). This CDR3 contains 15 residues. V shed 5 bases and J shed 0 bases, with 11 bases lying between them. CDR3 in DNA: TGTGCCAGCAGCGCTCGGGGTAGCTCCTACAATGAGCAGTTCTTC. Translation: CASSARGSSYNEQFF.

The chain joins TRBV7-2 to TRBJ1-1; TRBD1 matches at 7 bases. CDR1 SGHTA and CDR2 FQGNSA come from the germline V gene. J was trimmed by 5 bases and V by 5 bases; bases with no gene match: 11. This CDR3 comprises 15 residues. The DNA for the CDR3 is TGTGCCAGCAGCCCTACCCTACAGGGGTCGACTGAAGCTTTCTTT. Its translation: CASSPTLQGSTEAFF.

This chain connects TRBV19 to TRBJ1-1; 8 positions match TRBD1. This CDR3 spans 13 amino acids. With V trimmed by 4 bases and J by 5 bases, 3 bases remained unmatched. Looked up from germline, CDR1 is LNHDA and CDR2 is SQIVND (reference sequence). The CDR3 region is CASSTRQGTEAFF. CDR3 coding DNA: TGTGCCAGTAGTACAAGACAGGGGACTGAAGCTTTCTTT.

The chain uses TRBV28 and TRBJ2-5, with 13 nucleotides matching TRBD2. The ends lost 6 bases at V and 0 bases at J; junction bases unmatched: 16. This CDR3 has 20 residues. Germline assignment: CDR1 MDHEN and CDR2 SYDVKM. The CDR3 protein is CASREARTSGRGRYQETQYF. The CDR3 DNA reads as TGTGCCAGCAGAGAAGCTAGGACTAGCGGGAGAGGAAGGTACCAAGAGACCCAGTACTTC.

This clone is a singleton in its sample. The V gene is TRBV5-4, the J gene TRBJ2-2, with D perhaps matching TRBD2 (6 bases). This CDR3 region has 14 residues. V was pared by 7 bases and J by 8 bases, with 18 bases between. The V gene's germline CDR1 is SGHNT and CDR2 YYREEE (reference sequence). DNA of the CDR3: TGTGCCAGCGGGCTAACGGGAGTTGCTGGGGAGCTGTTTTTT. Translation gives CASGLTGVAGELFF. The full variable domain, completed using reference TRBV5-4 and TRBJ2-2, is ETGVTQSPTHLIKTRGQQVTLRCSSQSGHNTVSWYQQALGQGPQFIFQYYREEENGRGNFPPRFSGLQFPNYSSELNVNALELDDSALYLCASGLTGVAGELFFGEGSRLTVL.